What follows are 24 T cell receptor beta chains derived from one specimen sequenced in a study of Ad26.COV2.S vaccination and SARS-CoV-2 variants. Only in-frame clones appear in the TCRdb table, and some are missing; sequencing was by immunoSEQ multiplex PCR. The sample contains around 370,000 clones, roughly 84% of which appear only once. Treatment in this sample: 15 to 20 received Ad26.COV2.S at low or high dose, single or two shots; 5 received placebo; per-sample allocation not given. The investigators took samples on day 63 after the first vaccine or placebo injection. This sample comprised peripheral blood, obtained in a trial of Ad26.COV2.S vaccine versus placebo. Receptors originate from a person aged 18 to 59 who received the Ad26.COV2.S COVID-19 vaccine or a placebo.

The CDR3 DNA follows: TGTGCCAGCAGCTTAGAGGGGGCACCCTACGAGCAGTACTTC. It encodes CASSLEGAPYEQYF. The genes are TRBV7-2 and TRBJ2-7; TRBD1 aligns across 7 bases. Germline CDR1 reads SGHTA; CDR2 reads FQGNSA. The CDR3 is made up of 14 amino acids. V lost 1 base, J lost 2 bases, and 2 bases stayed unmatched. Looking up the rest from reference TRBV7-2 and TRBJ2-7 gives the full variable domain: GAGVSQSPSNKVTEKGKDVELRCDPISGHTALYWYRQSLGQGLEFLIYFQGNSAPDKSGLPSDRFSAERTGGSVSTLTIQRTQQEDSAVYLCASSLEGAPYEQYFGPGTRLTVT.

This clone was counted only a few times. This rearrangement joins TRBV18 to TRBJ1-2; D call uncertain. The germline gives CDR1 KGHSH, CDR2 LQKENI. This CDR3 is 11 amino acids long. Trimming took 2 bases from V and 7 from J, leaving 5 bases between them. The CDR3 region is CASSPDSGYTF. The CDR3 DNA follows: TGTGCCAGCTCACCAGACTCTGGCTACACCTTC.

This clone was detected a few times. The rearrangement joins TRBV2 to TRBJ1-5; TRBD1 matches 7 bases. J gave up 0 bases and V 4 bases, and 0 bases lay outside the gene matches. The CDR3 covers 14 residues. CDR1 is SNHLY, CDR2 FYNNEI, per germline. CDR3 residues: CASSGTGSNQPQHF. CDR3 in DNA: TGTGCCAGCAGTGGGACAGGTAGCAATCAGCCCCAGCATTTT.

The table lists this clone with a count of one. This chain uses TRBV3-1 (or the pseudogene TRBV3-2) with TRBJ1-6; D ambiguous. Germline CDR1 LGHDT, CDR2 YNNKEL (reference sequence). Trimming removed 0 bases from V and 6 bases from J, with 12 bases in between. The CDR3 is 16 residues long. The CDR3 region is CASSQDSRPSNSPLHF. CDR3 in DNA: TGTGCCAGCAGCCAAGATTCTCGGCCCTCTAATTCACCCCTCCACTTT.

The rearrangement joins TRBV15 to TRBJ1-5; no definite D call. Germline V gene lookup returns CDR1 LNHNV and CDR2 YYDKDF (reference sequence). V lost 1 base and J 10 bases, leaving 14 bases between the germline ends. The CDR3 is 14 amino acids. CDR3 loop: CATSRGIDPNPQHF. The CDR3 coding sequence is TGTGCCACCAGCAGAGGTATTGACCCCAATCCCCAGCATTTT.

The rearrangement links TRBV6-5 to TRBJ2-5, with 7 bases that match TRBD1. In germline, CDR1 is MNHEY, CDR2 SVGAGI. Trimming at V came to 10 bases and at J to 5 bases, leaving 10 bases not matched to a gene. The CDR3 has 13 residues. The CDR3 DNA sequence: TGTGCCACCTCAGGGACAGTAGGGGAGACCCAGTACTTC. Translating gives CATSGTVGETQYF.

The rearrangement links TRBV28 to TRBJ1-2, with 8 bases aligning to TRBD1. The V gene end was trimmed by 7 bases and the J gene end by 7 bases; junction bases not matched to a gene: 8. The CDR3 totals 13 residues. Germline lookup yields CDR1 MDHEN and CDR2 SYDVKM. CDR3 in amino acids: CASMAGGASGYTF. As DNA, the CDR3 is TGTGCCAGCATGGCAGGGGGCGCCAGTGGCTACACCTTC.

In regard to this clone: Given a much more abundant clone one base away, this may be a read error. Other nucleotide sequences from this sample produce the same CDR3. DNA for the CDR3: TGTGCCAGCAGTTACTCGGGACTACAAGAGACCCAGTACTTC. Its translation is CASSYSGLQETQYF. The chain is built from TRBV6-2 or TRBV6-3 and TRBJ2-5; the match to TRBD2 covers 7 bases. Germline values: CDR1 MNHEY, CDR2 SVGEGT. Trimming cost V 0 bases and J 2 bases; bases outside gene matches: 0. CDR3 length: 14 amino acids.

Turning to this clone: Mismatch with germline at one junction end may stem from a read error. CDR3 nucleotides: TGTGCCAGCAGCCAAGCGTTACAGGGTGAGCGGAGCTTC. Translating gives CASSQALQGERSF. This chain connects TRBV14 to TRBJ1-2; D possibly corresponds to TRBD1 (6 bases). The germline gives CDR1 SGHDN, CDR2 FVKESK. The CDR3 sequence is 13 residues long.

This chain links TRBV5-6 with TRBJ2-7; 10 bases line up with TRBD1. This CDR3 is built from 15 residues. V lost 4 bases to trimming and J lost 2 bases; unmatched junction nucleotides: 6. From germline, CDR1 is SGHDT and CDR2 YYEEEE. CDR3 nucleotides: TGTGCCAGCAGCGCATCCGGGACAGGGGCCTACGAGCAGTACTTC. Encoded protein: CASSASGTGAYEQYF.

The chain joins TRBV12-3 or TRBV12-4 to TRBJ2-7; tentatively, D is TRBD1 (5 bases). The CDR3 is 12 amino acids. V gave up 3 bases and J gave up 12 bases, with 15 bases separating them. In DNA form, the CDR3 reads TGTGCCAGCAGTTTCTTGCAGGGCGACGTGTACTTC. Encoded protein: CASSFLQGDVYF.

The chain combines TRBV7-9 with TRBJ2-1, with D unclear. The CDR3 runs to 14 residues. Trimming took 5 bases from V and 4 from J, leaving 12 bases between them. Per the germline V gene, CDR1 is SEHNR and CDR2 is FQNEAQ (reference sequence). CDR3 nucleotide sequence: TGTGCCAGCAGCCCCGAGTTAGGATACAATGAGCAGTTCTTC. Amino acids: CASSPELGYNEQFF.

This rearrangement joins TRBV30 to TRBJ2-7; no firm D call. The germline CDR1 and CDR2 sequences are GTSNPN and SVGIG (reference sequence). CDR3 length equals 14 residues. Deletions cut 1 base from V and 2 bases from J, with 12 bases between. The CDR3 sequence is CAWSGQAKAYEQYF. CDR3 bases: TGTGCCTGGAGTGGGCAGGCGAAGGCCTACGAGCAGTACTTC.

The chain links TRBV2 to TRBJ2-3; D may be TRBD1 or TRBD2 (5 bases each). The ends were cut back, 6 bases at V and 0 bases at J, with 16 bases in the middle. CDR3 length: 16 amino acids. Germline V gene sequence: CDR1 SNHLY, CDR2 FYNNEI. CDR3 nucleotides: TGTGCCAGCAGCGCCCGCCCTGGGGGTAGCACAGATACGCAGTATTTT. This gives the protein CASSARPGGSTDTQYF.

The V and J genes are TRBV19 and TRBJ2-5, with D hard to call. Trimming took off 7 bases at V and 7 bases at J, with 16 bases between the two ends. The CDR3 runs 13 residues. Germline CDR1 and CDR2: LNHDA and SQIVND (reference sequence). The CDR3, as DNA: TGTGCCAGTAAAAGGGTGCAAGACGGGACCCAGTACTTC. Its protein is CASKRVQDGTQYF.

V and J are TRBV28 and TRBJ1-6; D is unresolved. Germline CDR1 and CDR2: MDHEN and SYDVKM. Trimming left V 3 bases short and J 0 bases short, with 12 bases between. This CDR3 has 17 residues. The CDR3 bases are TGTGCCAGCAGTTTTCTGGGGTATAGCTCCTATAATTCACCCCTCCACTTT. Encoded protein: CASSFLGYSSYNSPLHF.

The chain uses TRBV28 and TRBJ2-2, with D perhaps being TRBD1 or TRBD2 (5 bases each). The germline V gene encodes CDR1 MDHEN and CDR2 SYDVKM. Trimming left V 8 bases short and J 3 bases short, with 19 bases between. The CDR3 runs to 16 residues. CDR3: CASPGIRGGDTGELFF. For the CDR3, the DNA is TGTGCCAGCCCCGGAATCCGTGGGGGTGACACCGGGGAGCTGTTTTTT.

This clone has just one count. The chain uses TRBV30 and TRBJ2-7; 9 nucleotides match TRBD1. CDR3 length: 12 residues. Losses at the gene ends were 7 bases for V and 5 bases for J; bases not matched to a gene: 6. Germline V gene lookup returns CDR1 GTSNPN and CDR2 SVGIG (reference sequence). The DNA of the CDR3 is TGTGCCTATTCGGGACAGGGCAACGAGCAGTACTTC. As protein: CAYSGQGNEQYF.

This CDR3 is CASSYFSTGGRETQYF. CDR3 DNA: TGTGCCAGCAGTTACTTCTCGACAGGGGGCAGGGAGACCCAGTACTTC. This sequence joins TRBV6-6 and TRBJ2-5, with TRBD1 matching over 10 bases. Germline loops: CDR1 MNHNY, CDR2 SVGAGI (reference sequence). The CDR3 is 16 amino acids. V lost 1 base to trimming and J lost 5 bases; unmatched junction nucleotides: 7.

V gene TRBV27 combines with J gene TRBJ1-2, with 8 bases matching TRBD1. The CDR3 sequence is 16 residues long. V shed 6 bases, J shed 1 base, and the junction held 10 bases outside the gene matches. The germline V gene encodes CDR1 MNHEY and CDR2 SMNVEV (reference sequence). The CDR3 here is CASRQRGQENNYGYTF. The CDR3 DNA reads TGTGCCAGCAGGCAAAGGGGACAGGAAAATAACTATGGCTACACCTTC.

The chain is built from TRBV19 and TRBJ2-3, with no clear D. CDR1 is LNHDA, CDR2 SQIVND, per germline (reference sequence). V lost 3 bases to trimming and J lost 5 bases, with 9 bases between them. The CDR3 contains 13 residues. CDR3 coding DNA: TGTGCCAGTAGTATGCACCCCGTAGATACGCAGTATTTT. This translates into CASSMHPVDTQYF.

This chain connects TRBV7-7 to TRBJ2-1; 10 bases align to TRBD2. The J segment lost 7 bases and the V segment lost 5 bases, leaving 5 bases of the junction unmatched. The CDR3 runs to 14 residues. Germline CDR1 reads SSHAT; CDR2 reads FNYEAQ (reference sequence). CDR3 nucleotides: TGTGCCAGCAGCCTCAGCGGGAGGGAGAATGAGCAGTTCTTC. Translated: CASSLSGRENEQFF. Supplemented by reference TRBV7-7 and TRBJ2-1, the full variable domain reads GAGVSQSPRYKVTKRGQDVTLRCDPISSHATLYWYQQALGQGPEFLTYFNYEAQPDKSGLPSDRFSAERPEGSISTLTIQRTEQRDSAMYRCASSLSGRENEQFFGPGTRLTVL.

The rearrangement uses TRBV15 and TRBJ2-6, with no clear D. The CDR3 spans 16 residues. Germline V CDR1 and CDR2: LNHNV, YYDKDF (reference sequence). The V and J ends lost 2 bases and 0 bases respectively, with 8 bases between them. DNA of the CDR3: TGTGCCACCAGCAGATCAGGCGTCTCTGGGGCCAACGTCCTGACTTTC. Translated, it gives CATSRSGVSGANVLTF.

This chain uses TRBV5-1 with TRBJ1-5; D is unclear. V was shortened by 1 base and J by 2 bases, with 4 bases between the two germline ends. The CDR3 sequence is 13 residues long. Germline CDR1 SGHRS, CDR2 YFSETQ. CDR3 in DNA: TGCGCCAGCAGCTTGTTAGGCAATCAGCCCCAGCATTTT. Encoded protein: CASSLLGNQPQHF.